This TCR beta chain was found in a study of identifying expanded T cells in peripheral blood. Points from the study as a whole: Roughly two-week clone count variance significantly increased as total template count grew.

Healthy donors had no documented immune events, such as infections, while sampled. Clones were read by immunoSEQ multiplex PCR, and TCRdb kept only the in-frame ones, dropping some. The sample includes tens of thousands of clones, under 85% of them seen just once. Points on this clone: Its antigen remains unidentified.

This receptor was identified in a person aged 18-70 years in good health. The sequenced sample consisted of blood.

This CDR3 is CASSRLGVIRQETQYF. As DNA, the CDR3 is TGTGCCAGCAGTCGCCTGGGCGTAATACGCCAAGAGACCCAGTACTTC. V usage is TRBV27 and J usage is TRBJ2-5; unclear D gene. CDR1 and CDR2 from the germline V gene are MNHEY and SMNVEV (reference sequence). Trimming cost V 5 bases and J 1 base, with 17 bases left between them. The CDR3 length is 16 residues.